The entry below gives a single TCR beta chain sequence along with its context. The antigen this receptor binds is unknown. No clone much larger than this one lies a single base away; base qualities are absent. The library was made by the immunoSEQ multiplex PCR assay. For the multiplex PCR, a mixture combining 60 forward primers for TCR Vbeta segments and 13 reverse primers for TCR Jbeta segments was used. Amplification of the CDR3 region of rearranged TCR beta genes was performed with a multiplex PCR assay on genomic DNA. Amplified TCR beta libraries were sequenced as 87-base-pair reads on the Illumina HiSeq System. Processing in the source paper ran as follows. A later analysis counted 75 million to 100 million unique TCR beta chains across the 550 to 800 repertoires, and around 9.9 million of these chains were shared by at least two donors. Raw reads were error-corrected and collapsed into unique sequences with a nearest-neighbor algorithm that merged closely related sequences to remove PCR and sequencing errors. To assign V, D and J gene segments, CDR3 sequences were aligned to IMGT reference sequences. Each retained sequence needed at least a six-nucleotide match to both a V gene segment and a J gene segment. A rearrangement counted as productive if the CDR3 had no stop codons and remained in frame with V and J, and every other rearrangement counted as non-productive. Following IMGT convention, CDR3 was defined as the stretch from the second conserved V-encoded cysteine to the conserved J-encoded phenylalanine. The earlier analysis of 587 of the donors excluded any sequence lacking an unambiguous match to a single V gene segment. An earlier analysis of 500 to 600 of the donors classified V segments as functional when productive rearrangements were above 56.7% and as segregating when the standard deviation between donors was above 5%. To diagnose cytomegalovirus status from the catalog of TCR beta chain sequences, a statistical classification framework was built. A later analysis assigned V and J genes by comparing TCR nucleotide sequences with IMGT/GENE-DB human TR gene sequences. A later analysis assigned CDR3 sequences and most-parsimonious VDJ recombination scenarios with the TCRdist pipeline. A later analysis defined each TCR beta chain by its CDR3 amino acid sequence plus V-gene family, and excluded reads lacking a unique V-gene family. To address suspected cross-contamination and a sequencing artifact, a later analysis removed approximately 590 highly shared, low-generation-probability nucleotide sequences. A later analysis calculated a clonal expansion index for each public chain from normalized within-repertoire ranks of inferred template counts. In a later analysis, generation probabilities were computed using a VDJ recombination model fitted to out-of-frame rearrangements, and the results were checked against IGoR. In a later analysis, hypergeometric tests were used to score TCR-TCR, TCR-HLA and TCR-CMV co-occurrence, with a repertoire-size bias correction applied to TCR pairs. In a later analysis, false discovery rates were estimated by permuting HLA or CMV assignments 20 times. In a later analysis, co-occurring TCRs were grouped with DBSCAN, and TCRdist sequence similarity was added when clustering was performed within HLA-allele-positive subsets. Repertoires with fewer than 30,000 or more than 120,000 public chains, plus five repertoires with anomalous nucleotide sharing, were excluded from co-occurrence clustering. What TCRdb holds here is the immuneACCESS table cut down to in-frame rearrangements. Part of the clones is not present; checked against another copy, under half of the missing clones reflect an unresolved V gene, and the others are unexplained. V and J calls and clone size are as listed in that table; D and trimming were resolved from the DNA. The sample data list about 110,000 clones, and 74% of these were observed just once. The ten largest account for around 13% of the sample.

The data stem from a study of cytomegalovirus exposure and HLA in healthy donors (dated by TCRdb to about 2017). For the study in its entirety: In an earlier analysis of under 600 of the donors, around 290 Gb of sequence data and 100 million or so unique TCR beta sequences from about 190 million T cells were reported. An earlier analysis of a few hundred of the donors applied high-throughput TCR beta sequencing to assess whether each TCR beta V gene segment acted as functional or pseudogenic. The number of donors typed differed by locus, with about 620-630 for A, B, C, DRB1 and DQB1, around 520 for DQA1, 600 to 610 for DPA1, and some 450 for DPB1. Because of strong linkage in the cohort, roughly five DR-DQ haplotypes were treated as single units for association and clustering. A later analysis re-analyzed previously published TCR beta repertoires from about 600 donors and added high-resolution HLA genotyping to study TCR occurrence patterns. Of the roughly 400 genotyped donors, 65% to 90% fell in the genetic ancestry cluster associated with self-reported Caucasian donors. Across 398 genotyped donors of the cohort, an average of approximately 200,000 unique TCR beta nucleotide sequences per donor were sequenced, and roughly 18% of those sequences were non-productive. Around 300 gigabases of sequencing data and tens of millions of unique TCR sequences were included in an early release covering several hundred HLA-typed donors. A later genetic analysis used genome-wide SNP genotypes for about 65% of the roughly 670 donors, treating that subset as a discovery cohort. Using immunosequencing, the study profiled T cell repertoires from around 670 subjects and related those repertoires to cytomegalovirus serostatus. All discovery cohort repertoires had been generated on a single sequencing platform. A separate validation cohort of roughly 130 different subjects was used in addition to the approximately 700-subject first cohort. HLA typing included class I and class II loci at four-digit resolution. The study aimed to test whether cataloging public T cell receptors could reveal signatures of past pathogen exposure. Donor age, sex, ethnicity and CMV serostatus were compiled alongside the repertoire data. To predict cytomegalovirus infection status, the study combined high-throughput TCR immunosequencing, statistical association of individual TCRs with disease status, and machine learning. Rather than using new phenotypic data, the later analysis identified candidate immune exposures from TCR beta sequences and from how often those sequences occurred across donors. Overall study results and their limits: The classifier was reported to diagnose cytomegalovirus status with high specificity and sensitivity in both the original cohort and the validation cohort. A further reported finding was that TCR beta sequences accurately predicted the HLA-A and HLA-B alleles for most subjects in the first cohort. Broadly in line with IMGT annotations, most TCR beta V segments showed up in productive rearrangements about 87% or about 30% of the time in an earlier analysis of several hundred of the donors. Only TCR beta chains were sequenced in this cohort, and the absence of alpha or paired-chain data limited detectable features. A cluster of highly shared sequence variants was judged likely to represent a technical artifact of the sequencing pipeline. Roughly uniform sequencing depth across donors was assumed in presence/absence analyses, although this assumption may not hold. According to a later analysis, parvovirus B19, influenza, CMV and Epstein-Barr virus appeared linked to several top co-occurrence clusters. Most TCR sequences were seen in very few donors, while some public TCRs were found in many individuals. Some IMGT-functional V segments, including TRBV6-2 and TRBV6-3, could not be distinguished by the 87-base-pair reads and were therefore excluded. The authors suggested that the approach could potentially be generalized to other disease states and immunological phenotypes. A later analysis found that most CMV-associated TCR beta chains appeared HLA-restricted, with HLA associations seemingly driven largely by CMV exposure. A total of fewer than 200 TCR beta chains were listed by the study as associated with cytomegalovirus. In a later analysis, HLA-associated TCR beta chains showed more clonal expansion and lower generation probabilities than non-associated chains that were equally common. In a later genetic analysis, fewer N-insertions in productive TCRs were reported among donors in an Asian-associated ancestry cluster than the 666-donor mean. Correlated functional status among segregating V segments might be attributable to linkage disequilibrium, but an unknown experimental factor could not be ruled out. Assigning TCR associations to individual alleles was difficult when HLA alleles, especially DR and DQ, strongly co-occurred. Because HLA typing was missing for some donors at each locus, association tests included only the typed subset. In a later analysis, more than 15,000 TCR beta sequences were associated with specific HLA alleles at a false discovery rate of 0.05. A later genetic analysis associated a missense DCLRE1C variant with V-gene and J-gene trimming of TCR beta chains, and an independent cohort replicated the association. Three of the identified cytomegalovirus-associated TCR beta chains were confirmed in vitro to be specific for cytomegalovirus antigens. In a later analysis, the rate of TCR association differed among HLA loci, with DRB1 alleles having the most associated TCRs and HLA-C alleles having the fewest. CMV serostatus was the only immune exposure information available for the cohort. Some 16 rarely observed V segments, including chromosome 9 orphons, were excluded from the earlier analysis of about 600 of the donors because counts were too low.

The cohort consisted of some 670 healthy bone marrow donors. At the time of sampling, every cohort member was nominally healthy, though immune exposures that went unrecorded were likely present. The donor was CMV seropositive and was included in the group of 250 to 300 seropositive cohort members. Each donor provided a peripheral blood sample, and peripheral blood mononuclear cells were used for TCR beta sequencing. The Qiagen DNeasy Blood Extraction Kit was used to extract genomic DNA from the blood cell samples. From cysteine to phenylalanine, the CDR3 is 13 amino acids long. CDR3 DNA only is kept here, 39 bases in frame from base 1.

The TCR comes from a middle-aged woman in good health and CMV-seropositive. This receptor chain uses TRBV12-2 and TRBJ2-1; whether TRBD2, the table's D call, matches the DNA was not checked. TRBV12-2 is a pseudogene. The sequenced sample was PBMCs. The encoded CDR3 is CASRPLTDNEQFF. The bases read TGTGCAAGTCGCCCATTGACTGACAATGAGCAGTTCTTC.